This entry lists 25 T cell receptor beta chains sequenced from one sample in a study of T cells in Graves' hyperthyroidism and ophthalmopathy (dated by TCRdb to the late 2010s). Libraries came from multiplex PCR. Sequencing instrument: Illumina HiSeq 2000. TCR beta CDR3 regions were amplified from RNA transcripts. The TCR CDR3 was subjected to a first round of RT-PCR using the HTBI primer set and the Qiagen OneStep RT-PCR kit. TCRdb reanalyzed the raw reads on its own, using fastp at Q25 for trimming and MiXCR for clone calling, and kept in-frame beta chains. Rows merge per CDR3 protein into single entries with the most common DNA and genes. This sample holds some 270,000 distinct CDR3 sequences; approximately 23% were observed only once. The ten biggest clones cover about a third of the sample. The sample taken for sequencing was blood. Every receptor here comes from a woman in her forties with Graves' ophthalmopathy.

V and J are TRBV29-1 and TRBJ1-1; 8 bases match TRBD1. V shed 6 bases and J 0 bases; nucleotides not matched to a gene: 15. The CDR3 is made up of 17 amino acids. Per the germline V gene, CDR1 is SQVTM and CDR2 is ANQGSEA. The CDR3: CSVGGMTGAIMNTEAFF. For the CDR3, the DNA is TGCAGCGTCGGGGGGATGACAGGGGCGATCATGAACACTGAAGCTTTCTTT.

J is TRBJ1-5 and V is TRBV6-2 or TRBV6-3, with D possibly matching TRBD1 (5 bases). Looked up from germline, CDR1 is MNHEY and CDR2 is SVGEGT. The CDR3 covers 16 residues. V shed 6 bases and J shed 0 bases, with 15 bases lying between them. As DNA, the CDR3 is TGTGCCAGCAGCGGGGGTCGGCAGTATAGCAATCAGCCCCAGCATTTT. Translating it yields CASSGGRQYSNQPQHF.

This clonotype appeared many times. DNA of the CDR3: TGCGCCAGCAGCACGGGACAGTTAGCCAAAAACATTCAGTACTTC. The encoded protein is CASSTGQLAKNIQYF. The V gene is TRBV5-1, the J gene TRBJ2-4; 7 nucleotides align to TRBD1. This CDR3 comprises 15 residues. CDR1 and CDR2 from the germline V gene are SGHRS and YFSETQ. V was pared by 4 bases and J by 0 bases, with 4 bases of the junction left unmatched. The variable domain in full, completed from reference TRBV5-1 and TRBJ2-4, reads KAGVTQTPRYLIKTRGQQVTLSCSPISGHRSVSWYQQTPGQGLQFLFEYFSETQRNKGNFPGRFSGRQFSNSRSEMNVSTLELGDSALYLCASSTGQLAKNIQYFGAGTRLSVL.

This clonotype occurred many times. This chain's CDR3 is CATSVAGSYEQYF. CDR3 nucleotide sequence: TGTGCCACCAGTGTGGCCGGTTCCTACGAGCAGTACTTC. This chain links TRBV24-1 with TRBJ2-7; no definite D call. This CDR3 is 13 amino acids long. Germline CDR1 is KGHDR and CDR2 is SFDVKD. The V gene lost 5 bases and the J gene lost 1 base, with 8 bases spanning the gap.

This clonotype was seen ten or more times. No conserved phenylalanine or tryptophan ends this CDR3, so it is likely a read error. The rearrangement uses TRBV28 and TRBJ1-2, with TRBD1 as a possible D gene (6 bases). V lost 1 base and J lost 1, with 16 bases in between. CDR3 length equals 17 residues. The germline gives CDR1 MDHEN, CDR2 SYDVKM. CDR3 in DNA: TGTGCCAGCAGTTTATCCCGAGGTCAGGGGATTAACTATGGCTACACCCTC. It is translated as CASSLSRGQGINYGYTL.

The V gene is TRBV7-8, the J gene TRBJ2-1, with 9 bases lining up with TRBD2. This CDR3 contains 16 residues. Germline CDR1 SGHVS, CDR2 FQNEAQ. After removal of 5 bases from V and 14 bases from J, the junction contained 19 bases not matched to a gene. The CDR3 is CASSKSGRTAMGRKFF. For the CDR3, the DNA is TGTGCCAGCAGCAAAAGCGGGAGGACCGCAATGGGGCGTAAGTTCTTC.

This clonotype showed up just once. The chain recombines TRBV6-2 or TRBV6-3 with TRBJ2-5; D remains ambiguous. The germline V and J ends were trimmed by 7 bases and 7 bases, with 13 bases remaining between them. Germline CDR1 MNHEY, CDR2 SVGEGT. This CDR3 is 12 amino acids long. The CDR3 is CASTQNVGTQYF. As DNA, the CDR3 is TGTGCCAGCACCCAGAACGTGGGGACCCAGTACTTC.

This clonotype was observed at least ten times. V and J are TRBV12-3 or TRBV12-4 and TRBJ2-5; the D gene is possibly TRBD2 (7 bases). CDR3 size: 15 residues. V lost 7 bases and J 4 bases, leaving 19 bases between the germline ends. CDR3 sequence: CASTLEGRGIETQYF. CDR3 coding DNA: TGTGCCAGCACCTTAGAGGGGAGGGGGATAGAGACCCAGTACTTC.

The chain is built from TRBV20-1 and TRBJ2-7; tentatively, D is TRBD1 (6 bases). V dropped 5 bases and J dropped 0 bases, with 14 bases sitting between them. The CDR3 has 14 residues. Germline loops: CDR1 DFQATT, CDR2 SNEGSKA (reference sequence). DNA for the CDR3: TGCAGTGCTTCGGCGACAGGTGACTCCTACGAGCAGTACTTC. It yields the protein CSASATGDSYEQYF.

The gene calls are TRBV28 and TRBJ2-7; 9 bases match TRBD1. Trimming cost V 2 bases and J 7 bases; bases outside gene matches: 6. Germline V gene lookup returns CDR1 MDHEN and CDR2 SYDVKM. There are 14 residues in the CDR3. CDR3 protein: CASSLGTGILEQYF. Here the CDR3 DNA reads TGTGCCAGCAGTTTAGGGACAGGGATTCTTGAGCAGTACTTC.

This clonotype has a count of ten or more. The genes are TRBV28 and TRBJ1-2; unclear D gene. Germline V gene lookup returns CDR1 MDHEN and CDR2 SYDVKM. V was trimmed by 6 bases and J by 4 bases, leaving 21 bases between them. This CDR3 has 16 residues. CDR3 DNA sequence: TGTGCCAGCAGCCCCAGCCGTTCTTTACTTGGCTATGGCTACACCTTC. As protein: CASSPSRSLLGYGYTF.

This clonotype was detected ten times or more. The CDR3 nucleotides are TGTGCCGCCTCCGCATTCGGACTAGGGTACGAGCAGTACTTC. Translation gives CAASAFGLGYEQYF. The gene calls are TRBV28 and TRBJ2-7, with TRBD2 identical over 7 bases. Germline CDR1 reads MDHEN; CDR2 reads SYDVKM. J lost 4 bases, V lost 11 bases, and 14 bases had no gene match. This CDR3 has 14 residues.

This clonotype was counted ten times or more. This chain links TRBV12-3 or TRBV12-4 with TRBJ1-1, with D possibly matching TRBD1 (6 bases). With 1 base removed from V and 11 bases from J, the gap between germline ends came to 17 bases. The CDR3 length is 14 residues. DNA of the CDR3: TGTGCCAGCAGTTTAGACCCGCACACAGGGACGGCTTTCTTT. As protein: CASSLDPHTGTAFF.

This clonotype was counted many times. This chain connects TRBV2 to TRBJ2-5; 10 nucleotides align to TRBD1. This CDR3 is built from 14 residues. Germline V gives CDR1 SNHLY, CDR2 FYNNEI. J lost 5 bases, V lost 6 bases, and 6 bases had no gene match. CDR3: CASSRDRGGETQYF. The CDR3 coding sequence is TGTGCCAGCAGCCGGGACAGGGGAGGGGAGACCCAGTACTTC.

This clonotype was recorded at least ten times. The chain is built from TRBV5-1 and TRBJ2-7; possibly TRBD1 for D (6 bases). Germline V gene data show CDR1 as SGHRS and CDR2 as YFSETQ. V shed 2 bases and J shed 4 bases, with 10 bases lying between them. The CDR3 is 13 residues long. CDR3 DNA sequence: TGCGCCAGCAGCTTCGGCAGGGGTTACGAGCAGTACTTC. Its translation: CASSFGRGYEQYF. The variable domain in full, completed from reference TRBV5-1 and TRBJ2-7, reads KAGVTQTPRYLIKTRGQQVTLSCSPISGHRSVSWYQQTPGQGLQFLFEYFSETQRNKGNFPGRFSGRQFSNSRSEMNVSTLELGDSALYLCASSFGRGYEQYFGPGTRLTVT.

The sample holds many counts of this clonotype. The J gene is TRBJ2-5, the V gene TRBV7-9, with D perhaps TRBD1 (5 bases). Germline values: CDR1 SEHNR, CDR2 FQNEAQ (reference sequence). The V end was cut by 4 bases, the J end by 2 bases, with 11 bases between. The CDR3 has 14 residues. The CDR3 DNA sequence: TGTGCCAGCAGCTCTAGGGGCAGTCAAGAGACCCAGTACTTC. Translated, it gives CASSSRGSQETQYF.

At least ten counts were recorded for this clonotype. This sequence joins TRBV30 and TRBJ2-4, with a tentative D call TRBD2 (5 bases). Per germline, CDR1 GTSNPN and CDR2 SVGIG (reference sequence). The CDR3 has 16 residues. V lost 0 bases and J 0 bases, leaving 12 bases between the germline ends. CDR3 nucleotides: TGTGCCTGGAGTGTTCAGCGGAGCCTAGCCAAAAACATTCAGTACTTC. Its translation: CAWSVQRSLAKNIQYF.

J is TRBJ1-2 and V is TRBV29-1; TRBD1 agrees at 9 bases. Germline V gene lookup returns CDR1 SQVTM and CDR2 ANQGSEA. This CDR3 has 13 amino acids. V was pared by 3 bases and J by 7 bases, with 6 bases of the junction left unmatched. The DNA of the CDR3 is TGCAGCGTTGACTTGGACAGGGGAGGTGGCTACACCTTC. Amino acid sequence: CSVDLDRGGGYTF.

The sample holds many counts of this clonotype. The CDR3 DNA is TGTGCCAGCAGTTCCTCGCGGAGATCCGGAGATCCGTCTACGCAGTATTTT. Amino acid sequence: CASSSSRRSGDPSTQYF. The chain links TRBV6-2 or TRBV6-3 to TRBJ2-3; D gene ambiguous. V shed 4 bases and J shed 8 bases, with 25 bases lying between them. The V gene's germline CDR1 is MNHEY and CDR2 SVGEGT. The CDR3 spans 17 residues.

Ten or more counts support this clonotype. This rearrangement joins TRBV7-9 to TRBJ1-2; TRBD1 agrees at 8 bases. The CDR3 extends over 15 amino acids. V dropped 1 base and J dropped 4; count of bases not matched to a gene: 5. The germline CDR1 and CDR2 sequences are SEHNR and FQNEAQ (reference sequence). The CDR3 nucleotides are TGTGCCAGCAGCTTAGGGGGCAGGGGGCCCTATGGCTACACCTTC. Amino acids: CASSLGGRGPYGYTF.

Points on this clonotype: With a much larger clone just one base away, this may be a read error. J is TRBJ1-3 and V is TRBV19; D is unclear. This CDR3 comprises 17 residues. Deletions cut 0 bases from V and 0 bases from J, with 12 bases between. Germline lookup yields CDR1 LNHDA and CDR2 SQIVND (reference sequence). The CDR3 DNA reads TGTGCCAGTAGTATAGATCAGCCGGGGATCTCTGGAAACACCATATATTTT. Protein: CASSIDQPGISGNTIYF.

This clonotype occurred many times. The chain carries TRBV7-6 and TRBJ1-6, with TRBD1 matching over 7 bases. Germline values: CDR1 SGHVS, CDR2 FNYEAQ. The V and J ends lost 0 bases and 5 bases, in that order; junction bases with no gene match: 7. This CDR3 comprises 17 residues. CDR3 nucleotides: TGTGCCAGCAGCTTAGCGCCAGGGGGATCTGATAATTCACCCCTCCACTTT. Protein: CASSLAPGGSDNSPLHF.

The table lists this clonotype with a few counts. V usage is TRBV28 and J usage is TRBJ2-5; 9 nucleotides agree with TRBD1. The V gene's germline CDR1 is MDHEN and CDR2 SYDVKM. The CDR3 length is 15 residues. V was clipped by 3 bases and J by 2 bases; unmatched bases: 4. This CDR3 reads CASSFGTGRQETQYF. CDR3 bases: TGTGCCAGCAGTTTCGGGACAGGGCGGCAAGAGACCCAGTACTTC.

This clonotype was found many times. The chain is built from TRBV27 and TRBJ2-7, with 10 bases matching TRBD1. The CDR3 spans 15 residues. V trimming: 6 bases; J trimming: 5 bases; junction bases outside the gene matches: 10. Germline CDR1 MNHEY, CDR2 SMNVEV (reference sequence). Written as DNA, the CDR3 is TGTGCCAGCAGCCTTTTTGGGGACAGGGGACACGAGCAGTACTTC. Translated, it gives CASSLFGDRGHEQYF.

This clonotype was counted ten times or more. The J gene is TRBJ1-5, the V gene TRBV6-2 or TRBV6-3; 7 bases map to TRBD1. Germline V gene lookup returns CDR1 MNHEY and CDR2 SVGEGT. Losses at the gene ends were 0 bases for V and 6 bases for J; bases not matched to a gene: 11. This CDR3 is built from 17 residues. CDR3 sequence: CASSYSRGTGRAQPQHF. The CDR3 region has the DNA TGTGCCAGCAGTTACTCCAGGGGGACGGGCAGGGCTCAGCCCCAGCATTTT.